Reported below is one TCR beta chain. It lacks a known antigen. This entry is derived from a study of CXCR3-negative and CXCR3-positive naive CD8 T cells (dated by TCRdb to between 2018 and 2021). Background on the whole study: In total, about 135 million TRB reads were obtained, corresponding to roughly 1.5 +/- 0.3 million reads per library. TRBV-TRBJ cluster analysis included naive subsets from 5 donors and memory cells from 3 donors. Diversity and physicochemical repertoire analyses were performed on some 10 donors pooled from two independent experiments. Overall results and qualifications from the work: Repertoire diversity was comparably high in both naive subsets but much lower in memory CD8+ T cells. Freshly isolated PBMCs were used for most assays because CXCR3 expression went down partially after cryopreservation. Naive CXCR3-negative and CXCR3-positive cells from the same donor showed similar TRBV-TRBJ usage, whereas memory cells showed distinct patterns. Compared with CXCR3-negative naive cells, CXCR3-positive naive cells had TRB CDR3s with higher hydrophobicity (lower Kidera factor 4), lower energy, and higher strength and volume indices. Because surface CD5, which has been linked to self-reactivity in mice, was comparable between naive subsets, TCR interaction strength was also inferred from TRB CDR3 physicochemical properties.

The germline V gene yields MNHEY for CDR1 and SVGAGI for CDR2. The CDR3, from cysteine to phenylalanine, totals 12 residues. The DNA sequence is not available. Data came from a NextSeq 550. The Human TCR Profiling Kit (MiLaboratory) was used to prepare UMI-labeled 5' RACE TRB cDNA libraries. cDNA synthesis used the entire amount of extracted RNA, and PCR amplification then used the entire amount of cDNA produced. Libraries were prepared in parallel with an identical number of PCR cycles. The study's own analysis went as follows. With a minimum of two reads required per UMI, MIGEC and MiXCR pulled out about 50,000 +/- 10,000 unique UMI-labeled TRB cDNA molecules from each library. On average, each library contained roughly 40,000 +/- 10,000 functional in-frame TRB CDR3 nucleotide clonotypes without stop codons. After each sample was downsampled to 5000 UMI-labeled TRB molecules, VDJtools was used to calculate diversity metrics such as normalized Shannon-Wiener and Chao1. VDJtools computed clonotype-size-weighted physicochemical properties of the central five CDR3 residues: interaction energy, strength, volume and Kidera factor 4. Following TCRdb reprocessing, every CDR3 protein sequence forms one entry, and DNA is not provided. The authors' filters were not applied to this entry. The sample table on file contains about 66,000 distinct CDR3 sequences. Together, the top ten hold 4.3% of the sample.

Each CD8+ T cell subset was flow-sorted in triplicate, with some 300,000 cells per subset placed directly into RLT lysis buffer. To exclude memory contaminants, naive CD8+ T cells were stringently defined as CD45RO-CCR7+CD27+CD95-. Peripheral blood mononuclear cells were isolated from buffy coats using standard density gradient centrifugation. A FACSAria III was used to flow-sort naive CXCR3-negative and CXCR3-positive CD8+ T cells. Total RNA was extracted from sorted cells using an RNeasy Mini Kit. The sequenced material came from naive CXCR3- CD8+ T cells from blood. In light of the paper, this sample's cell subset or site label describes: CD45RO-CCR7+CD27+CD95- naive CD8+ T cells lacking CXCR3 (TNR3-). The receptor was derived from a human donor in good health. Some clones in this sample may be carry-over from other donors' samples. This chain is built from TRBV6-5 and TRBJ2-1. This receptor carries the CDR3 CASSYSAKEQFF.